The rows below give T cell receptor beta chains drawn from one sample of a study of blood T cell repertoires in COVID-19. Here immunoSEQ multiplex PCR was the method, and the copy in TCRdb shows in-frame clones only, minus some. The profile covers 350,000 to 450,000 clones, with approximately 93% appearing a single time and around 0.94% taken by the ten largest. The specimen was PBMCs or T cells enriched from blood (not recorded which). These receptors all stem from a woman in her 40s who had been exposed to COVID-19. Both conserved end residues are part of each CDR3. Fields, in order: V gene, CDR3 length, clone size, D gene, J gene, CDR3 protein, CDR3 DNA. A D gene is named only where the DNA matches it firmly. The size entry is marked missing in some rows and otherwise reads once, few, many or a size class.

TRBV2,12,.,TRBD1,TRBJ2-7,CASSVKGAKQYF,TGTGCCAGCAGTGTAAAGGGGGCTAAGCAGTACTTC
TRBV6-5,13,.,.,TRBJ1-3,CATTADTGNTIYF,TGTGCCACCACGGCAGACACTGGAAACACCATATATTTT
TRBV30,17,.,TRBD1,TRBJ1-2,CAWSAYPSLTGKDGYTF,TGTGCCTGGAGTGCATACCCCTCCTTGACAGGGAAGGATGGCTACACCTTC
TRBV19,14,.,.,TRBJ2-7,CATRDSRGPYEQYF,TGTGCCACCCGGGACTCCAGAGGCCCCTACGAGCAGTACTTC
TRBV30,12,once,.,TRBJ1-1,CARIKGGTEAFF,TGTGCCCGGATAAAAGGGGGCACTGAAGCTTTCTTT
TRBV6-5,15,.,TRBD2,TRBJ2-7,CASSSLAGVAYEQYF,TGTGCCAGCAGTTCCCTAGCGGGGGTCGCCTACGAGCAGTACTTC
TRBV24-1,15,.,TRBD1,TRBJ2-5,CATSDPGQGTETQYF,TGTGCCACCAGTGACCCCGGACAGGGGACGGAGACCCAGTACTTC
TRBV5-4,15,many,TRBD1,TRBJ2-5,CASSPRTGGVETQYF,TGTGCCAGCAGCCCCCGGACAGGGGGCGTTGAGACCCAGTACTTC
TRBV5-1,12,.,TRBD1,TRBJ1-2,CASSFDRVGYTF,TGCGCCAGCAGCTTTGACAGGGTTGGCTACACCTTC
TRBV11-3,16,.,TRBD1,TRBJ2-7,CASSLDWRQGAVEQYF,TGTGCCAGCAGCTTAGATTGGAGACAGGGGGCAGTCGAGCAGTACTTC
TRBV5-4,16,.,TRBD2,TRBJ2-3,CASSSGLAGVFDTQYF,TGTGCCAGCAGCTCCGGACTAGCGGGAGTATTTGATACGCAGTATTTT
TRBV18,15,.,TRBD1,TRBJ2-2,CASSPDRGITGELFF,TGTGCCAGCTCACCGGACAGGGGAATCACCGGGGAGCTGTTTTTT
TRBV19,14,.,TRBD1,TRBJ1-2,CASSRDRGQNGYTF,TGTGCCAGTAGTAGGGACAGGGGGCAGAATGGCTACACCTTC
TRBV7-9,16,.,.,TRBJ2-3,CASSPGPRGSTDTQYF,TGTGCCAGCAGCCCGGGCCCTCGGGGGTCCACAGATACGCAGTATTTT
TRBV25-1,13,.,.,TRBJ1-2,CASSSGSGNGYTF,TGTGCCAGCAGTTCGGGGAGTGGGAATGGCTACACCTTC
TRBV4-2,14,.,.,TRBJ1-1,CASSQDRGNTEAFF,TGTGCCAGCAGCCAAGATAGGGGGAACACTGAAGCTTTCTTT
TRBV6-2/TRBV6-3,14,few,.,TRBJ1-1,CASSYAVPAAEAFF,TGTGCCAGCAGTTATGCGGTACCAGCGGCTGAAGCTTTCTTT
TRBV18,14,.,.,TRBJ1-1,CASSPPQGNTEAFF,TGTGCCAGCTCACCCCCTCAGGGGAACACTGAAGCTTTCTTT